This is a list of T cell receptor beta chains from one sample in a study of OX40 agonist ivuxolimab in advanced cancers. TCRdb's copy holds only in-frame clones and misses some; the assay was immunoSEQ multiplex PCR. The sample holds around 80,000 clones, 70% to 90% seen once. The sample in question was CD4+ or CD8+ T cells sorted from blood, obtained in a trial of the OX40 agonist ivuxolimab. The origin of the receptors is an adult with an advanced solid tumor such as melanoma, head and neck, liver or kidney cancer. Both conserved end residues are part of each CDR3. A D gene is named only where the DNA matches it firmly. Part of the rows lack a size; the others show once, few, many or a class for expanded clones.

V gene	J gene	D gene	clone size	CDR3 protein	CDR3 DNA
TRBV30	TRBJ1-3	-	-	CAWSRYSGNTIYF	TGTGCCTGGAGCCGGTACTCTGGAAACACCATATATTTT
TRBV15	TRBJ2-7	-	-	CATSRVMVAGKPNEQYF	TGTGCCACCAGCAGAGTGATGGTAGCAGGGAAGCCTAACGAGCAGTACTTC
TRBV11-3	TRBJ2-1	TRBD1	once	CASSMLGQGNNEQFF	TGTGCCAGCAGCATGCTGGGACAGGGGAACAATGAGCAGTTCTTC
TRBV6-5	TRBJ1-5	-	-	CASSRLGGDQPQHF	TGTGCCAGCAGCAGGCTCGGGGGGGATCAGCCCCAGCATTTT
TRBV2	TRBJ1-6	-	-	CASSGSRGLYNSPLHF	TGTGCCAGCAGTGGAAGCAGGGGACTTTATAATTCACCCCTCCACTTT
TRBV5-1	TRBJ1-3	TRBD1	-	CASSPIGQGRSGNTIYF	TGCGCCAGCAGCCCCATAGGACAGGGAAGATCTGGAAACACCATATATTTT
TRBV18	TRBJ2-3	-	-	CASSQTGRGKDTQYF	TGTGCCAGCTCACAGACGGGAAGAGGGAAAGATACGCAGTATTTT
TRBV7-8	TRBJ2-1	TRBD2	few	CASSFGLAGDGNEQFF	TGTGCCAGCAGCTTCGGACTAGCGGGAGACGGCAATGAGCAGTTCTTC
TRBV6-6	TRBJ1-4	-	-	CASSPGGPGVEKLFF	TGTGCCAGCAGCCCCGGGGGCCCTGGGGTTGAAAAACTGTTTTTT
TRBV28	TRBJ1-1	TRBD1	-	CASSFFSPLTGSPEAFF	TGTGCCAGCAGTTTCTTCTCCCCGCTGACAGGGAGCCCTGAAGCTTTCTTT
TRBV10-3	TRBJ1-5	-	once	CAISEGGSGQPQHF	TGTGCCATCAGTGAAGGTGGGTCGGGTCAGCCCCAGCATTTT
TRBV11-2	TRBJ2-7	TRBD2	-	CASSLLREAGEQYF	TGTGCCAGCAGCTTACTGCGGGAGGCAGGGGAGCAGTACTTC
TRBV6-1	TRBJ2-7	-	few	CASSEALWGPQEQYF	TGTGCCAGCAGTGAAGCGCTTTGGGGGCCACAAGAGCAGTACTTC
TRBV5-1	TRBJ1-5	TRBD1	-	CASSVTGDPWQPQHF	TGCGCCAGCAGCGTGACAGGGGATCCTTGGCAGCCCCAGCATTTT
TRBV10-3	TRBJ2-5	-	-	CAIGESGPQETQYF	TGTGCCATCGGCGAATCAGGGCCTCAAGAGACCCAGTACTTC
TRBV18	TRBJ2-5	-	-	CASSPGSEETQYF	TGTGCCAGCTCACCAGGGTCTGAAGAGACCCAGTACTTC
TRBV2	TRBJ1-6	TRBD1	-	CASSRRGTGESPLHF	TGTGCCAGCAGCAGACGCGGGACAGGGGAGTCACCCCTCCACTTT
TRBV27	TRBJ1-5	-	-	CASKALEAGQPQHF	TGTGCCAGCAAAGCCCTCGAAGCGGGGCAGCCCCAGCATTTT
TRBV28	TRBJ1-5	-	-	CASSPGLINQPQHF	TGTGCCAGCAGCCCCGGACTGATCAATCAGCCCCAGCATTTT
TRBV4-3	TRBJ2-2	TRBD2	-	CASSWTSGVTGELFF	TGCGCCAGCAGCTGGACTAGCGGGGTGACCGGGGAGCTGTTTTTT
TRBV6-1	TRBJ2-5	TRBD1	-	CASSEVPTGGGETQYF	TGTGCCAGCAGTGAAGTCCCGACAGGGGGAGGAGAGACCCAGTACTTC
TRBV21-1	TRBJ1-3	-	-	CASSKGTDSGNTIYF	TGTGCCAGCAGCAAAGGGACAGACTCTGGAAACACCATATATTTT
TRBV2	TRBJ2-5	-	-	CASSRARQETQYF	TGTGCCAGCAGTCGTGCCCGCCAAGAGACCCAGTACTTC
TRBV7-2	TRBJ2-3	TRBD2	-	CASSPAGTSGRWGRDTQYF	TGTGCCAGCAGCCCGGCCGGGACTAGCGGGAGATGGGGAAGGGATACGCAGTATTTT
TRBV4-3	TRBJ1-4	-	-	CASSQDRGYGLEKLFF	TGCGCCAGCAGCCAAGATCGCGGTTATGGACTTGAAAAACTGTTTTTT
TRBV5-5	TRBJ2-1	-	-	CASSFGWNEQFF	TGTGCCAGCAGCTTTGGGTGGAATGAGCAGTTCTTC
TRBV5-4	TRBJ1-1	-	-	CASSPGRRNTEAFF	TGTGCCAGCAGCCCGGGGCGACGGAACACTGAAGCTTTCTTT
TRBV30	TRBJ2-2	TRBD2	-	CAWTSGGLVGELFF	TGTGCCTGGACTAGCGGGGGATTGGTCGGGGAGCTGTTTTTT
TRBV4-2	TRBJ2-1	-	-	CASSENYWENNEQFF	TGTGCCAGCAGCGAAAACTACTGGGAGAACAATGAGCAGTTCTTC
TRBV30	TRBJ1-1	TRBD1	few	CAWGDRAATEAFF	TGTGCCTGGGGGGACAGGGCGGCCACTGAAGCTTTCTTT
TRBV10-3	TRBJ1-2	-	-	CAISVRQNYDGYTF	TGTGCCATCAGTGTCCGACAAAATTATGATGGCTACACCTTC
TRBV9	TRBJ2-3	TRBD2	-	CASSVSGAGTDTQYF	TGTGCCAGCAGCGTTAGCGGGGCTGGCACAGATACGCAGTATTTT
TRBV30	TRBJ2-7	-	once	CAWSVTYEQYF	TGTGCCTGGAGTGTAACATACGAGCAGTACTTC
TRBV7-2	TRBJ2-1	TRBD2	-	CASSEGTSGNRQFF	TGTGCCAGCAGCGAAGGGACTAGCGGGAATCGGCAGTTCTTC
TRBV18	TRBJ1-3	-	-	CASSPAGQGNTIYF	TGTGCCAGCTCACCAGCCGGACAAGGAAACACCATATATTTT
TRBV6-1	TRBJ1-5	-	-	CASSTRNSNQPQHF	TGTGCCAGCAGTACAAGGAATAGCAATCAGCCCCAGCATTTT
TRBV4-3	TRBJ1-2	TRBD1	-	CASSPRTGSDYGYTF	TGCGCCAGCAGCCCGAGGACAGGATCGGACTATGGCTACACCTTC
TRBV7-6	TRBJ2-7	-	once	CASSSQRGAAYEQYF	TGTGCCAGCAGCTCCCAGAGGGGGGCAGCCTACGAGCAGTACTTC
TRBV7-6	TRBJ2-2	-	-	CASSRRGAGTGELFF	TGTGCCAGCAGCCGAAGAGGGGCGGGCACCGGGGAGCTGTTTTTT
TRBV6-6	TRBJ1-2	-	-	CASSYSIEQRGGYTF	TGTGCCAGCAGTTACTCGATCGAACAGCGGGGTGGCTACACCTTC
TRBV5-1	TRBJ1-3	-	-	CASSGEGLKGGTIYF	TGCGCCAGCAGCGGCGAGGGTCTGAAGGGAGGCACCATATATTTT
TRBV19	TRBJ2-1	TRBD2	-	CASSILAGGPGWNEQFF	TGTGCCAGTAGTATCCTAGCGGGGGGGCCGGGTTGGAATGAGCAGTTCTTC
TRBV19	TRBJ1-4	TRBD1	-	CASSGQESTNEKLFF	TGTGCCAGTAGTGGACAGGAGTCAACTAATGAAAAACTGTTTTTT
TRBV7-2	TRBJ2-5	-	-	CASSPAPGTTGETQYF	TGTGCCAGCAGTCCCGCCCCGGGGACGACCGGAGAGACCCAGTACTTC
TRBV6-6	TRBJ1-1	-	-	CASSGKTEAFF	TGTGCCAGCAGTGGCAAAACTGAAGCTTTCTTT
TRBV4-1	TRBJ2-4	-	once	CASSQEGSEQVKNIQYF	TGCGCCAGCAGCCAAGAAGGAAGTGAACAGGTCAAAAACATTCAGTACTTC
TRBV28	TRBJ2-1	TRBD1	once	CASSRNPWTGNEQFF	TGTGCCAGCAGCCGAAATCCCTGGACAGGCAATGAGCAGTTCTTC
TRBV19	TRBJ2-7	-	-	CASSSYGTGPNEQYF	TGTGCCAGTAGCTCATATGGCACCGGGCCCAACGAGCAGTACTTC
TRBV28	TRBJ1-1	TRBD1	-	CASSSLTGGGTEAFF	TGTGCCAGCAGTTCGCTGACAGGGGGTGGAACTGAAGCTTTCTTT
TRBV18	TRBJ2-3	TRBD2	-	CASSPDPSGIDTDTQYF	TGTGCCAGCTCACCAGATCCCAGCGGGATAGACACAGATACGCAGTATTTT
TRBV6-1	TRBJ1-3	-	-	CASSDVRGSGNTIYF	TGTGCCAGCAGTGATGTCAGGGGCTCTGGAAACACCATATATTTT